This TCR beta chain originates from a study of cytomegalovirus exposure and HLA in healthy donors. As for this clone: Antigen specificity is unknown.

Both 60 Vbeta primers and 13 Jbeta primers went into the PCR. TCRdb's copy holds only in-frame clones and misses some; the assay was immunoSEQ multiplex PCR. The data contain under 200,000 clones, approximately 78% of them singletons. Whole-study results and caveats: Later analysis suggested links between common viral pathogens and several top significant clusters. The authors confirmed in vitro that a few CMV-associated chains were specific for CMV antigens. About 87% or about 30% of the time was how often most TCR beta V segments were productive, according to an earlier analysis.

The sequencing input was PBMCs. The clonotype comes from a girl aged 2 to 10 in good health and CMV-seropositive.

CDR3 DNA sequence: TGCGCCAGCAGCCAGACAGGTCCAAGAGTAGATACGCAGTATTTT. Encoded protein: CASSQTGPRVDTQYF. The J gene is TRBJ2-3, the V gene TRBV4-1, with TRBD1 as a possible D gene (6 bases). Germline loops: CDR1 MGHRA, CDR2 YSYEKL. Deletions cut 3 bases from V and 5 bases from J, with 15 bases between. The CDR3 covers 15 residues.